This is a list of T cell receptor beta chains from one sample in a study of blood T cell repertoires in COVID-19. Profiled with immunoSEQ multiplex PCR; TCRdb holds only in-frame clones, not every one. The table has roughly 300,000 clones, around 86% seen once; the top ten hold about 1.7%. Material: peripheral blood. The receptors stem from a woman aged 50 to 60 with acute or convalescent COVID-19. Each CDR3 is given with its conserved first and last residue. The D gene is left open where the match is weak. Rows may omit the clone size; those that give it use once, few, many or a size class.

d_call,clone_size,j_call,v_call,cdr3_nt,cdr3_aa
TRBD2,NA,TRBJ2-1,TRBV6-5,TGTGCCAGCAGTCGTAGCGGGAACAATGAGCAGTTCTTC,CASSRSGNNEQFF
TRBD1,NA,TRBJ2-7,TRBV27,TGTGCCAGCAGGGAGGGACAGGGGGCCCACGAGCAGTACTTC,CASREGQGAHEQYF
TRBD1,once,TRBJ1-6,TRBV19,TGTGCCAGTAGTCCCCAACAGGGGCACTATTCACCCCTCCACTTT,CASSPQQGHYSPLHF
NA,NA,TRBJ1-1,TRBV7-6,TGTGCCAGCAGCTTAGCCCCAGGGGAGGGAACTGAAGCTTTCTTT,CASSLAPGEGTEAFF
NA,once,TRBJ1-2,TRBV7-2,TGTGCCAGAAAAACAGGGAGTAATGGCTACACCTTC,CARKTGSNGYTF
NA,few,TRBJ2-1,TRBV9,TGTGCCAGCAGCGTAGGGACAGAGTTTACCGATGAGCAGTTCTTC,CASSVGTEFTDEQFF
NA,NA,TRBJ2-1,TRBV19,TGTGCCAGTAGTCCCCTCAGCGGATACAATGAGCAGTTCTTC,CASSPLSGYNEQFF
TRBD2,NA,TRBJ2-3,TRBV5-1,TGCGCCAGCAGGTTGGGGACTAGCGGGAGCACAGATACGCAGTATTTT,CASRLGTSGSTDTQYF
NA,NA,TRBJ2-3,TRBV7-9,TGTGCCAGCAGCTTAGCAATTTATACTAGCACAGATACGCAGTATTTT,CASSLAIYTSTDTQYF
NA,once,TRBJ2-7,TRBV28,TGTGCCAGCAGTCCCGGACAGCCCTACGAGCAGTACTTC,CASSPGQPYEQYF
NA,NA,TRBJ1-4,TRBV29-1,TGCAGCGTTGATCGGGGGAATACTAATGAAAAACTGTTTTTT,CSVDRGNTNEKLFF
TRBD2,NA,TRBJ2-7,TRBV18,TGTGCCAGCTCACCGACTATTAGCGGGCTTTACGAGCAGTACTTC,CASSPTISGLYEQYF
NA,once,TRBJ1-1,TRBV30,TGTGCCGGACGGGGGAGGGAAGGAGGAACTGAAGCTTTCTTT,CAGRGREGGTEAFF
NA,few,TRBJ1-5,TRBV2,TGTGCCAGCAGTGGGGAGGGGAGGGGCAATCAGCCCCAGCATTTT,CASSGEGRGNQPQHF
NA,NA,TRBJ2-1,TRBV7-2,TGTGCCAGCAGCTTATTAGGGAAATACGGCGGGAAAGGAAATGAGCAGTTCTTC,CASSLLGKYGGKGNEQFF
TRBD2,NA,TRBJ2-1,TRBV28,TGTGCCAGCAGTCAAGGTAGCGGGAGGGGGTACAATGAGCAGTTCTTC,CASSQGSGRGYNEQFF
TRBD2,NA,TRBJ2-2,TRBV18,TGTGCCAGCTCACCACCGACGGGAGGGCACACCGGGGAGCTGTTTTTT,CASSPPTGGHTGELFF
NA,NA,TRBJ2-1,TRBV7-9,TGTGCCAGCAGCTACTACGGACAGAATGTATACAATGAGCAGTTCTTC,CASSYYGQNVYNEQFF
NA,NA,TRBJ2-2,TRBV5-1,TGCGCCAGCAGCTTGGTGGCGGTAAACACCGGGGAGCTGTTTTTT,CASSLVAVNTGELFF
TRBD2,NA,TRBJ2-7,TRBV6-5,TGTGCCAGCAGTTACTCGAGGGGACTAGTTTCCGACGAGCAGTACTTC,CASSYSRGLVSDEQYF
NA,NA,TRBJ1-6,TRBV28,TGTGCCAGCAGTCCGCGGGGTTGGAATTCACCCCTCCACTTT,CASSPRGWNSPLHF
NA,once,TRBJ1-1,TRBV24-1,TGTGCCACCAGTTCGTACAGGAGGGAGAACACTGAAGCTTTCTTT,CATSSYRRENTEAFF